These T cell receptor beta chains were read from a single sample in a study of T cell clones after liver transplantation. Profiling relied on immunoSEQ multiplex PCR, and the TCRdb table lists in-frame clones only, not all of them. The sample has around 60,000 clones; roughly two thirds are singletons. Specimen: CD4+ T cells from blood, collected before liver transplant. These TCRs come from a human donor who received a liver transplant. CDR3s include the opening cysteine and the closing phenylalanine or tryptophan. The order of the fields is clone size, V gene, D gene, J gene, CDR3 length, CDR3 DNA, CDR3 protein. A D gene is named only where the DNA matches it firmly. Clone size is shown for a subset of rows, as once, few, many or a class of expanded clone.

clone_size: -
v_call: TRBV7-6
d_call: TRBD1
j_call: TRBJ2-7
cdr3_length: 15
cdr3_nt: TGTGCCAGCAGCTTAGAACAGGGGGCTCAATACGAGCAGTACTTC
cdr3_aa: CASSLEQGAQYEQYF

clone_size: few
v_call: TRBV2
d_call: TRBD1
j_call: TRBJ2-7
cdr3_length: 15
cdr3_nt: TGTGCCAGCCTGAGTATTGTACAGGGGAACTACGAGCAGTACTTC
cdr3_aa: CASLSIVQGNYEQYF

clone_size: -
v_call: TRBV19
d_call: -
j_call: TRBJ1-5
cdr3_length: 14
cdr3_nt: TGTGCCAGTAGTATGAGGGATATCAATCAGCCCCAGCATTTT
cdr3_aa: CASSMRDINQPQHF

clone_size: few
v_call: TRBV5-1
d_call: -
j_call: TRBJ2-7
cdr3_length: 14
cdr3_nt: TGCGCCAGCAGCCGCTGGGACACAGACTACGAGCAGTACTTC
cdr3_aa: CASSRWDTDYEQYF

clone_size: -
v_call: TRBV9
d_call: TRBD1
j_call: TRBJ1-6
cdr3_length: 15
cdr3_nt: TGTGCCAGCAGCGTAGGGGACAGGGGGCCTTCACCCCTCCACTTT
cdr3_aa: CASSVGDRGPSPLHF

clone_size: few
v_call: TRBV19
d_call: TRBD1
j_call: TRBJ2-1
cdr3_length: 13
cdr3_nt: TGTGCCAGTAGTTCAAGGACAGGGCTTGAGCAGTTCTTC
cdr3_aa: CASSSRTGLEQFF

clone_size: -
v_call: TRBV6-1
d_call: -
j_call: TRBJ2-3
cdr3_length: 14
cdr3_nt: TGTGCCAGCCGACCCTCAGGTGGCACAGATACGCAGTATTTT
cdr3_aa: CASRPSGGTDTQYF

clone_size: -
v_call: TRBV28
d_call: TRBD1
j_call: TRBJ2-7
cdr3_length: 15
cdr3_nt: TGTGCCAGCAGTCTCCCCGGGACAGCCTCCTACGAGCAGTACTTC
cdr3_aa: CASSLPGTASYEQYF

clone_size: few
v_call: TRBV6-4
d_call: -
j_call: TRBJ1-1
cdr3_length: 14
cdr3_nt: TGTGCCAGCAGTGAAACAACAATGAACACTGAAGCTTTCTTT
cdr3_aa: CASSETTMNTEAFF

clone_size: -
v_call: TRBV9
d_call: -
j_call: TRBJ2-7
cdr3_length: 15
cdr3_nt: TGTGCCAGCAGCGTGCTCCCCACTAGCACATACGAGCAGTACTTC
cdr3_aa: CASSVLPTSTYEQYF

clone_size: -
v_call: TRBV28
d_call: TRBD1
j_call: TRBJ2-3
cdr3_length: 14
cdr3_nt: TGTGCCAGCAGAGACAGGGGCCCCACAGATACGCAGTATTTT
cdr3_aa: CASRDRGPTDTQYF

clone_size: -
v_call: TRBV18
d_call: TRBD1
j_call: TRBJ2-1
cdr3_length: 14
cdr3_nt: TGTGCCAGCTCACCGAACAGGGGAAGGAATGAGCAGTTCTTC
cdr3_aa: CASSPNRGRNEQFF

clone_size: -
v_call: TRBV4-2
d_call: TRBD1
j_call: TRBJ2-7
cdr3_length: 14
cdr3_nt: TGTGCCAGCAGCCTGGACAGGGCCTCCTACGAGCAGTACTTC
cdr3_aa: CASSLDRASYEQYF

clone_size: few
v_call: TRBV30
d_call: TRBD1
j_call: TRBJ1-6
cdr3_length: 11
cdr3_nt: TGTGCCTGGAGTGTACAGGGGGCCCTCCACTTT
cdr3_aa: CAWSVQGALHF

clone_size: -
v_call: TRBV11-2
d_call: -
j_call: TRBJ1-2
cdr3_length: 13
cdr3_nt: TGTGCCAGCAGCTTCCCAGCTAACTATGGCTACACCTTC
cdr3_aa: CASSFPANYGYTF

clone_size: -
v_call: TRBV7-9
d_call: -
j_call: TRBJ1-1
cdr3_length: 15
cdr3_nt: TGTGCCAGCAGCACTTTTGTGCGGATGAACACTGAAGCTTTCTTT
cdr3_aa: CASSTFVRMNTEAFF

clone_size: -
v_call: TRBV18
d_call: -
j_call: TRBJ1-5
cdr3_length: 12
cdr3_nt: TGTGCCAGCTCACCGGGGAGGGGGCCCCAGCATTTT
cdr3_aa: CASSPGRGPQHF

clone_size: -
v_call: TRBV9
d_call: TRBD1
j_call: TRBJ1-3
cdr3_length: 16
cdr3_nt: TGTGCCAGCGGGGATGACAGGGACCCCTCTGGAAACACCATATATTTT
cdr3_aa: CASGDDRDPSGNTIYF

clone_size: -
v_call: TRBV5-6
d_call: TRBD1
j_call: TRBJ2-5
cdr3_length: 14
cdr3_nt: TGTGCCAGCAGCTTGTTTGACAGGGCAGAGACCCAGTACTTC
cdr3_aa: CASSLFDRAETQYF

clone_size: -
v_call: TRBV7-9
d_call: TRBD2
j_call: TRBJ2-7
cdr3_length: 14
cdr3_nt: TGTGCCAGCAGCTTAGTTGGGGGGGAGTACGAGCAGTACTTC
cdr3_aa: CASSLVGGEYEQYF

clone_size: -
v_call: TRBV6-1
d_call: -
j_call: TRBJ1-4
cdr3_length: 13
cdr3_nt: TGTGCCAGCAATTTGGTCGAACGGGAAAAACTGTTTTTT
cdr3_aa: CASNLVEREKLFF

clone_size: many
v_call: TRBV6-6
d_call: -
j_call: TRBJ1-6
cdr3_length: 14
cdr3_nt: TGTGCCAGCAGCCCGACAGTCTATAATTCACCCCTCCACTTT
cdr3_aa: CASSPTVYNSPLHF

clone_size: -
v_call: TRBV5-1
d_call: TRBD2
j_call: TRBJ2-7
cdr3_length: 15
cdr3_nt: TGCGCCAGCAGCTCCCTAGCGGGGAGCTCCTACGAGCAGTACTTC
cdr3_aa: CASSSLAGSSYEQYF

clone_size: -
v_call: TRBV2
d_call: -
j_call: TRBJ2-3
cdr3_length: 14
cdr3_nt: TGTGCCAGCAGGGGGACAACTCGCACAGATACGCAGTATTTT
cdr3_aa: CASRGTTRTDTQYF

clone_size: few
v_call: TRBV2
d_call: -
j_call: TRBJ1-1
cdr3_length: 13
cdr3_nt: TGTGCCAGCTTCAGGGATATGAACACTGAAGCTTTCTTT
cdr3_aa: CASFRDMNTEAFF

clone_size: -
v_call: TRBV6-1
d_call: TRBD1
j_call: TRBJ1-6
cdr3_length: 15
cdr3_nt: TGTGCCAGCAGTCCTGATACAGGGGCGAATTCACCCCTCCACTTT
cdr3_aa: CASSPDTGANSPLHF

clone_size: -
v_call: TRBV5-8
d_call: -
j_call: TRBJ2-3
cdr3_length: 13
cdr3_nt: TGTGCCAGCAGCAGGCGACAGGCAGATACGCAGTATTTT
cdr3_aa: CASSRRQADTQYF

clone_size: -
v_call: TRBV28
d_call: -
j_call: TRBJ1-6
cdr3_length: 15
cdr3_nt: TGTGCCAGCGGAAAACCGGGACACCAAAATTCACCCCTCCACTTT
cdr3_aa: CASGKPGHQNSPLHF

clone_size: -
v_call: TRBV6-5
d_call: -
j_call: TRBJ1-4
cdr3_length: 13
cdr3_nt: TGTGCCAGCTCCGAAAACCTATGGGAAAAACTGTTTTTT
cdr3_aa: CASSENLWEKLFF

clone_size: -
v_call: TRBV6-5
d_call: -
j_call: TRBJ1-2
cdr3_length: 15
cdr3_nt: TGTGCCAGCAGTTCCACATCAGGGTTTAACTATGGCTACACCTTC
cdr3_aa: CASSSTSGFNYGYTF

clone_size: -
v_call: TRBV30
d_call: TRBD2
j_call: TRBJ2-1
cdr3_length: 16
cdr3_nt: TGTGCCTGGAGTGTACCTAGGACTAGCGGTTACAATGAGCAGTTCTTC
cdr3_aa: CAWSVPRTSGYNEQFF

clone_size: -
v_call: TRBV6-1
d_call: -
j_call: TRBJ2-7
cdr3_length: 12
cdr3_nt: TGTGCCAGCAAGAATCAGGGCTACGAGCAGTACTTC
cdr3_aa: CASKNQGYEQYF

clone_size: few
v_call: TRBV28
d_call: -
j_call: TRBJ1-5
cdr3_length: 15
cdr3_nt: TGTGCCAGCAGGGATACGGTACGGGGAAATCAGCCCCAGCATTTT
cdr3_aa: CASRDTVRGNQPQHF

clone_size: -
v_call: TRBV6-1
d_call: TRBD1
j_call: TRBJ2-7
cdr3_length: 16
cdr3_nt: TGTGCCAGCAGTGAAACTATGGGACAGGGGTTCGACGAGCAGTACTTC
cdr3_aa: CASSETMGQGFDEQYF

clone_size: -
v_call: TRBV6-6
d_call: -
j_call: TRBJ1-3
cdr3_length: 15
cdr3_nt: TGTGCCAGCAGCAACGTGGGGCACTCTGGAAACACCATATATTTT
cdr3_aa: CASSNVGHSGNTIYF

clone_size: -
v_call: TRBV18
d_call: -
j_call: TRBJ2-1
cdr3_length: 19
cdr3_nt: TGTGCCAGCTCAGGCCCGGACTTATCATCCGCCTACTCCTACAATGAGCAGTTCTTC
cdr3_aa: CASSGPDLSSAYSYNEQFF

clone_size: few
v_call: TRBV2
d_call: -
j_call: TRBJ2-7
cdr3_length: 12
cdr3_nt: TGTGCCAGCAGTGAAGGGAGGAGCGAGCAGTACTTC
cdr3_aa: CASSEGRSEQYF

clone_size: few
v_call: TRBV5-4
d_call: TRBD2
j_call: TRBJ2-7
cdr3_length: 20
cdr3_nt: TGTGCCAGCAGCTTGGGGGCCCCTAGGACTAGTGATGTGGGCCTCTACGAGCAGTACTTC
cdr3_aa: CASSLGAPRTSDVGLYEQYF

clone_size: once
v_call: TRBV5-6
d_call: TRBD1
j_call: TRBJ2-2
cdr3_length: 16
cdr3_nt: TGTGCCAGCAGCGGGGGACAGGGGGCAAACACCGGGGAGCTGTTTTTT
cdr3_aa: CASSGGQGANTGELFF

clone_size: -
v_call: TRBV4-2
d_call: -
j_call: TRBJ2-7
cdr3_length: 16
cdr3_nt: TGTGCCAGCAGCCCCGGAGAGGGTCGTAATACCTACGAGCAGTACTTC
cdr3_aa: CASSPGEGRNTYEQYF

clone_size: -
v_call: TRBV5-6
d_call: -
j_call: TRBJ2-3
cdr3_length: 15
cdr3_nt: TGTGCCAGCAGCTTGGGGTGGGGCATCAGAGATACGCAGTATTTT
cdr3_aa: CASSLGWGIRDTQYF

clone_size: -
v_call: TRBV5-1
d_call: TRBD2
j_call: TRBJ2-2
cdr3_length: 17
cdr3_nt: TGCGCCAGCAGGACAATGGGGGGGTCAAAGAACACCGGGGAGCTGTTTTTT
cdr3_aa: CASRTMGGSKNTGELFF

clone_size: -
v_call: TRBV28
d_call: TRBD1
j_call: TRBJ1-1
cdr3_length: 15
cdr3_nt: TGTGCCAGCAGGGTAGGGGGCGCGAGAGGTACTGAAGCTTTCTTT
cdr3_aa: CASRVGGARGTEAFF

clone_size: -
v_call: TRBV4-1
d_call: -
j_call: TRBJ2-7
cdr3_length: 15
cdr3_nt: TGCGCCAGCAGCCGAATTGGGGGGGCTCTGGACGAGCAGTACTTC
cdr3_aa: CASSRIGGALDEQYF

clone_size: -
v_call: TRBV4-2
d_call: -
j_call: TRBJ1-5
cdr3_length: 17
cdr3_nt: TGTGCCAGCAGCCCTTTTGCCCAGGGTAGTACTGATCAGCCCCAGCATTTT
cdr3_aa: CASSPFAQGSTDQPQHF

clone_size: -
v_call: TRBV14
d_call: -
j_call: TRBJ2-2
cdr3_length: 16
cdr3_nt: TGTGCCAGCAGCCCCCTCCGGAGGGGAGACACCGGGGAGCTGTTTTTT
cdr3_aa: CASSPLRRGDTGELFF

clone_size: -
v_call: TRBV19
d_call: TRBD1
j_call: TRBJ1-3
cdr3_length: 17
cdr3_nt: TGTGCCAGTAGTCCGATCCGTCACCGGGACAGCGGAAACACCATATATTTT
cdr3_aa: CASSPIRHRDSGNTIYF

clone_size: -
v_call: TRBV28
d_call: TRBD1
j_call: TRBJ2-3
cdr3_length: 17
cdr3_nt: TGTGCCAGTTGTTCCCTGGGACAGGGTTATGCTACAGATACGCAGTATTTT
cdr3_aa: CASCSLGQGYATDTQYF

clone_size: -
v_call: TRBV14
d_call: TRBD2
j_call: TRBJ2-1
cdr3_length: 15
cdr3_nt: TGTGCCAGCAGCCAAGGGACTAGCGGGTTCTATGAGCAGTTCTTC
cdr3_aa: CASSQGTSGFYEQFF

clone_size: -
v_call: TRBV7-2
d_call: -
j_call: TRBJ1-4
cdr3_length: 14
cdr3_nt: TGTGCCAGCAGCCCCACTAGCCGGAATGAAAAACTGTTTTTT
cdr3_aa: CASSPTSRNEKLFF

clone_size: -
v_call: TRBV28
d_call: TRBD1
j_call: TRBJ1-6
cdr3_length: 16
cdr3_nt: TGTGCCAGCAGTTCCCTTCGACCGGGACAGGGTTCACCCCTCCACTTT
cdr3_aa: CASSSLRPGQGSPLHF

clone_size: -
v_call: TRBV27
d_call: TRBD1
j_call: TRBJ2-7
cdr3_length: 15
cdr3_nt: TGTGCCAGCAGCCAGGGACAGGGGGCCGCCTACGAGCAGTACTTC
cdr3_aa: CASSQGQGAAYEQYF